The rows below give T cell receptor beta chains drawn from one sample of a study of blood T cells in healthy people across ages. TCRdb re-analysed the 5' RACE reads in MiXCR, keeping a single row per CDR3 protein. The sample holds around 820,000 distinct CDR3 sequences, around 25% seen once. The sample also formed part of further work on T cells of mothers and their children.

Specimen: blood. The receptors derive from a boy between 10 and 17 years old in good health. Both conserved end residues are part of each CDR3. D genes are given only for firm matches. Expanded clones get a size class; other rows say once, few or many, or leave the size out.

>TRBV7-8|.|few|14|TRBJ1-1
TGTGCCAGCAGTCTTCGCAGGGCGGACACTGAAGCTTTCTTT
CASSLRRADTEAFF
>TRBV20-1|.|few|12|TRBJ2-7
TGCAGTGCCAACGACGGGACCTACGAGCAGTACTTC
CSANDGTYEQYF
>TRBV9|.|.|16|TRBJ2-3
TGTGCCAGCAGCGTAGGAGGAGCAGCTAGCACAGATACGCAGTATTTT
CASSVGGAASTDTQYF
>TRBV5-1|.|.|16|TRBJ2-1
TGCGCCAGCAGCTTGGAGCAGACAGCACCCTACAATGAGCAGTTCTTC
CASSLEQTAPYNEQFF
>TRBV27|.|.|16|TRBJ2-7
TGTGCCAGCAGTCCCCCCCGACAGAACAGGTCCTACGAGCAGTACTTC
CASSPPRQNRSYEQYF
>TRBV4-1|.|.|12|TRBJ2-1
TGCGCCAGCAGCCAGGCAGGGACGGAGCAGTTCTTC
CASSQAGTEQFF
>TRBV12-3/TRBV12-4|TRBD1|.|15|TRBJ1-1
TGTGCCAGCAGTTTGTCAGGGGGAGGGTACACTGAAGCTTTCTTT
CASSLSGGGYTEAFF
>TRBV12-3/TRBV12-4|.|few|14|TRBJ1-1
TGTGCCAGCAGAAACGACAGGTTAGCCACTGAAGCTTTCTTT
CASRNDRLATEAFF
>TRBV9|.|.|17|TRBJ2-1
TGTGCCAGCAGCGTAGCGAGGGGGCGGGACTCCTACAATGAGCAGTTCTTC
CASSVARGRDSYNEQFF
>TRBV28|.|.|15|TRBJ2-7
TGTGCCAGCAAAGACACAGGGCCCTACTCCTACGAGCAGTACTTC
CASKDTGPYSYEQYF
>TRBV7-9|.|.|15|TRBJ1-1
TGTGCCAGCAGCTGGGGGGGGACGGTGAACACTGAAGCTTTCTTT
CASSWGGTVNTEAFF
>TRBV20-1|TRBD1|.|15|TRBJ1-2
TGCAGTGCTAGAGTTCAGGACAGGGGGAGGGATGGCTACACCTTC
CSARVQDRGRDGYTF
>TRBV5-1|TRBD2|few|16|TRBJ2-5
TGCGCCAGCAGCTTGCAAACTAGCGGGGTACTTGGGGCCCAGTACTTC
CASSLQTSGVLGAQYF
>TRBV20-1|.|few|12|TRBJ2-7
TGCAGTGCTTCCGGGCAGAGCTACGAGCAGTACTTC
CSASGQSYEQYF
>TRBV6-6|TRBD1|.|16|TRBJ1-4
TGTGCCAGCAAAGGGACAGCAAGCGCAACTAATGAAAAACTGTTTTTT
CASKGTASATNEKLFF
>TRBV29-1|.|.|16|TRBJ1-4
TGCAGCGTCGTTCAGGACTGGTCTTCAGTTAATGAAAAACTGTTTTTT
CSVVQDWSSVNEKLFF
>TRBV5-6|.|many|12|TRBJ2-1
TGTGCCAGCAGCTTGGTCGGGTATGAGCAGTTCTTC
CASSLVGYEQFF
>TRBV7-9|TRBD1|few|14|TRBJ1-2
TGTGCCAGCAGCGCCGGACAGGGGTTTAGGGGCTACACCTTC
CASSAGQGFRGYTF
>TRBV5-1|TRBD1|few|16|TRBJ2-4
TGCGCCGGCAGCTTGGGACAGGGTCTAGCCAAAAACATTCAGTACTTC
CAGSLGQGLAKNIQYF
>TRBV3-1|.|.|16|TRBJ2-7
TGTGCCAGCAGCCCAAGTTATTGGACAGCTACCTACGAGCAGTACTTC
CASSPSYWTATYEQYF
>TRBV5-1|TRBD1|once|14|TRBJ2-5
TGCGCCAGTAGGACAGACAGGGGATCGGAGACCCAGTACTTC
CASRTDRGSETQYF
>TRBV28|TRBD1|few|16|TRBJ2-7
TGTGCCAGCAGGTTGGCAGGGGGCACTAGCTCCTACGAGCAGTACTTC
CASRLAGGTSSYEQYF
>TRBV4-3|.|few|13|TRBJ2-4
TGCGCCAGCAGCCAAGAGGGCTGGGGCATTCAGTACTTC
CASSQEGWGIQYF
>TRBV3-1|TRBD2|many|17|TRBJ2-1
TGTGCCAGCAGCCAAGATGTGCTAGCGGACTCCTACAATGAGCAGTTCTTC
CASSQDVLADSYNEQFF
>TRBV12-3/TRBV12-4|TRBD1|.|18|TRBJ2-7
TGTGCCAGCAGTTTAGCGCGGCTCGAAGGGGGCCACCACCACGAGCAGTACTTC
CASSLARLEGGHHHEQYF
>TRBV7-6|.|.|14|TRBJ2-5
TGTGCCAGCAGCTTAGCGCCAGGGGAAGAGACCCAGTACTTC
CASSLAPGEETQYF
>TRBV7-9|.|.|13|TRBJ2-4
TGTGCCAGCAGCTTGTCTCACTGGGACATTCAGTACTTC
CASSLSHWDIQYF
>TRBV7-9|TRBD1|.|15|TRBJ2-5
TGTGCCAGCAGCCCGGGACAGGGGGCTCTGGAGACCCAGTACTTC
CASSPGQGALETQYF
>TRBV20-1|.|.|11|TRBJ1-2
TGCAGTGCTAGAGAGGGCTATGGCTACACCTTC
CSAREGYGYTF
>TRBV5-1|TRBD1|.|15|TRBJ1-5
TGCGCCAGCAGCTTGGACGGACAGGGTAATCAGCCCCAGCATTTT
CASSLDGQGNQPQHF
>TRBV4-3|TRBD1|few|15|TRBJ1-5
TGCGCCAGCAGCCAAGGGACAGGGCTTAATCAGCCCCAGCATTTT
CASSQGTGLNQPQHF
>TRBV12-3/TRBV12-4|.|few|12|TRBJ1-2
TGTGCTTCGTCCGGGGTCGACTATGGCTACACCTTC
CASSGVDYGYTF
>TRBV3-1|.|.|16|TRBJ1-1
TGTGCCAGCAGCCAAGCCCGGGCGGGGGAAGACACTGAAGCTTTCTTT
CASSQARAGEDTEAFF
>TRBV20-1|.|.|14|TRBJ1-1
TGCAGTGCTAGGAATGAAGGACAAGGGGGTGAAGCTCTCTTT
CSARNEGQGGEALF
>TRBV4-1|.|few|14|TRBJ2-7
TGCGCCAGCAGCCAGTTGAGGAGCTCCTACGAGCAGTACTTC
CASSQLRSSYEQYF
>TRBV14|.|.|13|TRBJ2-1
TGTGCCAGCAGCCAAGGGACGGCCAATGAGCAGTTCTTC
CASSQGTANEQFF
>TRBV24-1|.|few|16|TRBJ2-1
TGTGCCACCAGTGATTCATGGGCCAGCTCCTACAATGAGCAGTTCTTC
CATSDSWASSYNEQFF
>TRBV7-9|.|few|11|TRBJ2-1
TGTGCCAGCAGCTTAGGGACTCATCAGTTCTTC
CASSLGTHQFF
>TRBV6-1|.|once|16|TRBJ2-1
TGTGCCAGCAGTATAAGTATGGGGTCCTCCTACAATGAGCAGTTCTTC
CASSISMGSSYNEQFF
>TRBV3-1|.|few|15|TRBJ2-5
TGTGCCAGCAGCCAAGATACGCAGGGTGACGAGACCCAGTACTTC
CASSQDTQGDETQYF
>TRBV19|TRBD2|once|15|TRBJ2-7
TGTGCCAGTAGTATAGGAAGCGGGAGTTCCTACGAGCAGTACTTC
CASSIGSGSSYEQYF
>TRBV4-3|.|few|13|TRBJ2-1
TGCGCCAGCAGCCAAGATATGGGCGGTGAGCAGTTCTTC
CASSQDMGGEQFF
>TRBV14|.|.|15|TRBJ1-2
TGTGCCAGCAGCCAACTTTGTAAGATCTACTATGGCTACACCTTC
CASSQLCKIYYGYTF
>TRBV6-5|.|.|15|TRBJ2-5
TGTGCCAGCAGTTACTCGAGAATAGCGCAAGAGACCCAGTACTTC
CASSYSRIAQETQYF
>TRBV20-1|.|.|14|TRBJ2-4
TGCAGTGCCCCCGTCGGGAGTCGGGAAAACATTCAGTACTTC
CSAPVGSRENIQYF